Described below is a single T cell receptor beta chain sequence and its context. These data are taken from a study of OX40 agonist ivuxolimab in advanced cancers. CDR1 and CDR2 from the germline V gene are MNHNS and SASEGT. CDR3 length: 13 amino acids. Clones were sequenced by immunoSEQ multiplex PCR, and TCRdb holds only the in-frame ones, with some missing. The sample lists fewer than 45,000 clones, more than 75% occurring once. This specimen consisted of CD4+ or CD8+ T cells sorted from blood, obtained in a trial of the OX40 agonist ivuxolimab. The chain recombines TRBV6-1 with TRBJ2-5; unclear D gene. Matching the DNA end better, TRBJ2-7 makes the J call doubtful. The clonotype comes from an adult with an advanced solid tumor such as melanoma, head and neck, liver or kidney cancer. CDR3 sequence: CASSEDPRYEQYF. DNA of the CDR3: TGTGCCAGCAGTGAAGATCCCCGCTACGAGCAGTACTTC.